These 27 T cell receptor beta chains came from one sample sequenced in a study of Graves' ophthalmopathy and Graves' hyperthyroidism. CDR3 regions of TCR beta were amplified from RNA transcripts. After a first-round RT-PCR with HTBI primers, a second-round multiplex PCR was run. TCRdb reprocessed the multiplex PCR reads with MiXCR, giving one entry per CDR3 protein. The data show 350,000 to 400,000 distinct CDR3 sequences, with 15% seen just once and roughly 7% held by the top ten. Source material: peripheral blood. Receptor source: a woman under 30 with stable Graves' hyperthyroidism.

The rearrangement joins TRBV19 to TRBJ1-5; no reliable D call. Trimming pared 5 bases from V and 0 bases from J, leaving 14 bases between. Germline CDR1 and CDR2: LNHDA and SQIVND (reference sequence). The CDR3 covers 16 residues. CDR3 sequence reads: CASSLRTGYSNQPQHF. In DNA, the CDR3 is TGTGCCAGTAGTCTTCGGACGGGCTATAGCAATCAGCCCCAGCATTTT.

The V and J genes are TRBV28 and TRBJ2-7, with 8 nucleotides matching TRBD2. This CDR3 has 15 amino acids. CDR1 is MDHEN, CDR2 SYDVKM, per germline. The junction had 8 bases not matched to a gene; V was cut back by 6 bases and J by 1 base. CDR3 amino acids: CASRSPGGVSYEQYF. The CDR3 DNA is TGTGCCAGCAGGTCCCCGGGGGGGGTATCCTACGAGCAGTACTTC.

The chain employs TRBV7-6 and TRBJ1-2; perhaps TRBD1 as D (5 bases). Germline values: CDR1 SGHVS, CDR2 FNYEAQ. V lost 5 bases and J lost 7, with 20 bases in between. The CDR3 covers 15 residues. The CDR3 bases are TGTGCCAGCAGCCCTGGGGAGTCAGGGTGGGGTGGCTACACCTTC. It is translated as CASSPGESGWGGYTF.

This clonotype came up many times. The chain uses TRBV6-2 or TRBV6-3 and TRBJ2-7; 7 bases fit TRBD2. The germline CDR1 and CDR2 sequences are MNHEY and SVGEGT. Trimming removed 2 bases from V and 8 bases from J; junction bases left unmatched: 3. The CDR3 is made up of 12 amino acids. The CDR3 DNA follows: TGTGCCAGCAGTTACGGGGGGGACCAGCAGTACTTC. Protein: CASSYGGDQQYF.

This clonotype was seen many times. A much more abundant neighbour one base away suggests this may be a read error. This rearrangement joins TRBV6-1 to TRBJ2-5; no reliable D call. Per the germline V gene, CDR1 is MNHNS and CDR2 is SASEGT. This CDR3 has 13 residues. The CDR3 region is CASRRRSQETQHF. The CDR3 DNA follows: TGTGCCAGCAGACGACGTAGCCAAGAGACCCAGCACTTC.

The genes are TRBV20-1 and TRBJ1-1; the D is unclear. V lost 2 bases and J lost 3, with 7 bases in between. Germline loops: CDR1 DFQATT, CDR2 SNEGSKA (reference sequence). The CDR3 is 12 amino acids. This chain's CDR3 is CSARFGDTEAFF. As DNA, the CDR3 is TGCAGTGCTAGATTTGGGGACACTGAAGCTTTCTTT.

The V and J genes are TRBV7-2 and TRBJ1-6; TRBD1 might be the D (5 bases). V lost 5 bases and J lost 6, with 17 bases in between. This CDR3 is built from 16 residues. The germline CDR1 and CDR2 sequences are SGHTA and FQGNSA. The CDR3 region has the DNA TGTGCCAGCAGCCGATTCCAGGGTAGTGGTAATTCACCCCTCCACTTT. Its translation: CASSRFQGSGNSPLHF.

Many counts were recorded for this clonotype. The chain employs TRBV12-3 or TRBV12-4 and TRBJ1-1, with a tentative D call TRBD1 (5 bases). The CDR3 is 13 amino acids. The ends were cut back, 7 bases at V and 5 bases at J, with 14 bases in the middle. CDR3 nucleotides: TGTGCCAGCAACTGGAAGTGGGGGACTGAAGCTTTCTTT. This encodes CASNWKWGTEAFF.

This clonotype was counted a few times. V usage is TRBV20-1 and J usage is TRBJ2-7, with 11 bases that match TRBD2. Per the germline V gene, CDR1 is DFQATT and CDR2 is SNEGSKA (reference sequence). The CDR3 extends over 16 amino acids. Trimming at V came to 0 bases and at J to 3 bases, leaving 7 bases not matched to a gene. CDR3 bases: TGCAGTGCTAGAGACGGACTAGCGGGTTTCCTCTACGAGCAGTACTTC. Translating it yields CSARDGLAGFLYEQYF.

This clonotype came up many times. The rearrangement links TRBV11-2 to TRBJ2-5; D is unclear. The CDR3 is made up of 15 amino acids. V lost 5 bases, J lost 1 base, and 14 bases lay in between. In germline, CDR1 is SGHAT, CDR2 FQNNGV. The CDR3 reads CASSRWAASQETQYF. The CDR3 coding sequence is TGTGCCAGCAGCCGTTGGGCGGCTTCCCAAGAGACCCAGTACTTC.

This clonotype was picked up many times. J is TRBJ2-7 and V is TRBV20-1; unclear D gene. V lost 0 bases and J 4 bases, leaving 13 bases between the germline ends. The germline V gene encodes CDR1 DFQATT and CDR2 SNEGSKA (reference sequence). The CDR3 has 14 amino acids. The CDR3 nucleotides read TGCAGTGCTAGAGATTTTCGCGAGGCTTACGAGCAGTACTTC. Amino acid sequence: CSARDFREAYEQYF.

This chain links TRBV6-2 or TRBV6-3 with TRBJ1-2; no firm D call. The V and J ends lost 7 bases and 7 bases respectively, with 13 bases between them. The V gene's germline CDR1 is MNHEY and CDR2 SVGEGT. The CDR3 totals 12 residues. CDR3: CASTDKRVGYTF. CDR3 bases: TGTGCCAGCACCGACAAAAGGGTTGGCTACACCTTC.

This clonotype occurred many times. This chain uses TRBV29-1 with TRBJ2-5; D gene ambiguous. Germline V gene sequence: CDR1 SQVTM, CDR2 ANQGSEA. The V and J ends lost 4 bases and 4 bases respectively, with 4 bases between them. There are 10 residues in the CDR3. CDR3 loop: CSVGGETQYF. CDR3 sequence (DNA): TGCAGCGTTGGGGGAGAGACCCAGTACTTC.

This clonotype was recorded at least ten times. The chain joins TRBV28 to TRBJ2-7; D may be TRBD1 (6 bases). V lost 6 bases, J lost 7 bases, and 16 bases lay in between. CDR1 MDHEN and CDR2 SYDVKM come from the germline V gene. CDR3 size: 13 residues. The CDR3 loop is CASRSQNREEQYF. The CDR3 nucleotides read TGTGCCAGCAGGTCCCAAAACAGGGAAGAGCAGTACTTC.

This clonotype was found many times. The rearrangement links TRBV6-2 or TRBV6-3 to TRBJ1-5; D gene unclear. CDR1 is MNHEY, CDR2 SVGEGT, per germline. The CDR3 is made up of 15 amino acids. The V end was cut by 5 bases, the J end by 0 bases, with 11 bases between. The CDR3 sequence is CASSDISVSNQPQHF. In DNA form, the CDR3 reads TGTGCCAGCAGTGACATTTCTGTTAGCAATCAGCCCCAGCATTTT.

This clonotype was seen a handful of times. The CDR3 loop is CASSSNGGGTEAFF. The CDR3 bases are TGTGCCAGCAGCTCCAATGGCGGGGGGACTGAAGCTTTCTTT. This chain joins TRBV7-3 and TRBJ1-1; the D gene is possibly TRBD1 (5 bases). The CDR3 totals 14 residues. Germline V lookup: CDR1 SGHTA, CDR2 FQGTGA. V lost 4 bases to trimming and J lost 5 bases, with 14 bases between them.

A few counts support this clonotype. CDR3 loop: CASSATPGLNIQYF. In DNA form, the CDR3 reads TGTGCCAGCAGTGCAACGCCGGGTCTAAACATTCAGTACTTC. The gene calls are TRBV2 and TRBJ2-4; D unresolved. There are 14 residues in the CDR3. Germline CDR1 and CDR2: SNHLY and FYNNEI. Trimming took 4 bases from V and 6 from J, leaving 13 bases between them.

This clonotype came up a few times. The chain combines TRBV6-1 with TRBJ2-5; 10 nucleotides line up with TRBD1. The CDR3 totals 18 residues. After removal of 5 bases from V and 1 base from J, the junction contained 13 bases not matched to a gene. The germline V gene has CDR1 MNHNS and CDR2 SASEGT. As DNA, the CDR3 is TGTGCCAGCAGTACCCGGGACAGGGGAGTTCAGCCCCAAGAGACCCAGTACTTC. As protein: CASSTRDRGVQPQETQYF.

This clonotype has a count of ten or more. This chain uses TRBV6-2 or TRBV6-3 with TRBJ2-7, with TRBD1 matching 9 bases. V dropped 8 bases and J dropped 3; count of bases not matched to a gene: 5. Looked up from germline, CDR1 is MNHEY and CDR2 is SVGEGT. The CDR3 runs to 13 residues. The CDR3 sequence is CASHGTGLYEQYF. The CDR3 DNA is TGTGCCAGCCACGGGACAGGGCTCTACGAGCAGTACTTC.

This clonotype was seen at least ten times. The chain employs TRBV11-2 and TRBJ2-4, with D unclear. V was cut by 2 bases and J by 1 base, with 9 bases left in between. Germline loops: CDR1 SGHAT, CDR2 FQNNGV. The CDR3 consists of 15 residues. DNA for the CDR3: TGTGCCAGCAGCTTACTCTGGTTGGCCAAAAACATTCAGTACTTC. Translation: CASSLLWLAKNIQYF. The full variable domain, rest sourced from reference TRBV11-2 and TRBJ2-4, is EAGVAQSPRYKIIEKRQSVAFWCNPISGHATLYWYQQILGQGPKLLIQFQNNGVVDDSQLPKDRFSAERLKGVDSTLKIQPAKLEDSAVYLCASSLLWLAKNIQYFGAGTRLSVL.

This clonotype was picked up many times. The chain recombines TRBV18 with TRBJ2-7; D uncertain. CDR1 and CDR2 from the germline V gene are KGHSH and LQKENI. CDR3 length: 15 residues. Between the trimmed V and J ends, which lost 3 bases and 0 bases, there was a span of 12 bases. The CDR3: CASSPNIGSSYEQYF. The CDR3 DNA is TGTGCCAGCTCACCGAACATAGGCAGCTCCTACGAGCAGTACTTC.

This clonotype was detected many times. The chain joins TRBV10-3 to TRBJ2-1, with 13 bases matching TRBD2. Germline CDR1 reads ENHRY; CDR2 reads SYGVKD. There are 14 residues in the CDR3. V dropped 6 bases and J dropped 7; count of bases not matched to a gene: 3. CDR3 DNA sequence: TGTGCCATCAGGGGGACTAGCGGGGTGAATGAGCAGTTCTTC. Translating gives CAIRGTSGVNEQFF.

This clonotype was seen repeatedly, ten times or more. DNA for the CDR3: TGTGCCAGCAGCCCGGGACAGGGGCCTGGAAACACCATATATTTT. Its protein product is CASSPGQGPGNTIYF. The V call is TRBV11-3, the J call TRBJ1-3; 10 nucleotides match TRBD1. The CDR3 length is 15 residues. Per the germline V gene, CDR1 is SGHNT and CDR2 is YENEEA. The V segment lost 5 bases and the J segment 2 bases; nucleotides outside the gene matches: 3.

Comments on this clonotype: A much larger clone lies a single base off, so this may be a read error. The rearrangement uses TRBV6-1 and TRBJ2-5; 9 bases align to TRBD1. Germline assignment: CDR1 MNHNS and CDR2 SASEGT. The V segment lost 7 bases and the J segment 5 bases; nucleotides outside the gene matches: 5. This CDR3 region has 13 residues. CDR3 coding DNA: TGTGCCAGCACTACAGGGGGCGCGGAGACCCAGTACTTC. Translating it yields CASTTGGAETQYF.

The chain carries TRBV12-3 or TRBV12-4 and TRBJ1-1; D uncertain. The CDR3 has 12 amino acids. V was clipped by 8 bases and J by 11 bases, with 18 bases between them. CDR3 nucleotides: TGTGCCAGCGGACTGGGCTTTCATTCTGCTTTCTTT. As protein: CASGLGFHSAFF.

This rearrangement joins TRBV6-1 to TRBJ1-2; D is unclear. The germline V gene has CDR1 MNHNS and CDR2 SASEGT. V was shortened by 7 bases and J by 0 bases, with 12 bases between the two germline ends. This CDR3 is built from 14 residues. The CDR3 sequence: CASIPTTANYGYTF. The CDR3 nucleotides are TGTGCCAGCATCCCAACGACGGCTAACTATGGCTACACCTTC.

As concerns this clonotype: This CDR3 is missing its conserved last phenylalanine or tryptophan, likely due to a read error. The gene calls are TRBV12-3 or TRBV12-4 and TRBJ1-5; no clear D. V was trimmed by 2 bases and J by 7 bases, leaving 15 bases between them. The CDR3 loop spans 15 amino acids. The CDR3 spells CASSLPDRRGQPQHY. The DNA of the CDR3 is TGTGCCAGCAGTTTACCTGACCGGCGGGGACAGCCCCAGCATTAT.